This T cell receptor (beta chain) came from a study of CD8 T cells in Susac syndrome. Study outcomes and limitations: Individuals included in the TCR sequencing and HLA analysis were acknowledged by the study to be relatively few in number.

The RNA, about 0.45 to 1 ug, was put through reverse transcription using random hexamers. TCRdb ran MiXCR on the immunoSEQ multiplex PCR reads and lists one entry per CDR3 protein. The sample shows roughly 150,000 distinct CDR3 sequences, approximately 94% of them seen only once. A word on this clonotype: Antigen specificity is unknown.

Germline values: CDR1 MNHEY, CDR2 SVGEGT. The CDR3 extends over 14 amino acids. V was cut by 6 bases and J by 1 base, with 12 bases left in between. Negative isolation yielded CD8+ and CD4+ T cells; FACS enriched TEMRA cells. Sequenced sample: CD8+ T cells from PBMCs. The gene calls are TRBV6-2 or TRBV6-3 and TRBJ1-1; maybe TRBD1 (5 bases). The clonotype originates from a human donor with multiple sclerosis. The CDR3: CASRQGDWNTEAFF. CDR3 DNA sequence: TGTGCCAGCAGACAAGGGGACTGGAACACTGAAGCTTTCTTT.